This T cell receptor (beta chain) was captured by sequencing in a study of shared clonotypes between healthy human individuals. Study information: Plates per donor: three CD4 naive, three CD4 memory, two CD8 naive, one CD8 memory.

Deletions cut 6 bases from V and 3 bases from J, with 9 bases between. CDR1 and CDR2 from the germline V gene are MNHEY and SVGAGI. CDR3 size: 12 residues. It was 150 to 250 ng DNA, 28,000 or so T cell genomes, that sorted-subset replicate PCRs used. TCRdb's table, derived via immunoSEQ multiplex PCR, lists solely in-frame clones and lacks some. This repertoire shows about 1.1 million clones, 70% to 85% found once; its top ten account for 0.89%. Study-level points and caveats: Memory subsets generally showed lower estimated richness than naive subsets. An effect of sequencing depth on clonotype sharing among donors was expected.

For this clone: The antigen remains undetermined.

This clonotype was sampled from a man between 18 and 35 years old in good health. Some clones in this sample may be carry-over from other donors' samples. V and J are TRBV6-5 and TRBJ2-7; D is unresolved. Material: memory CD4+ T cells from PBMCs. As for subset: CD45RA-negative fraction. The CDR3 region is CASSKLVYEQYF. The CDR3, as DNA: TGTGCCAGCAGCAAGTTGGTCTACGAGCAGTACTTC.